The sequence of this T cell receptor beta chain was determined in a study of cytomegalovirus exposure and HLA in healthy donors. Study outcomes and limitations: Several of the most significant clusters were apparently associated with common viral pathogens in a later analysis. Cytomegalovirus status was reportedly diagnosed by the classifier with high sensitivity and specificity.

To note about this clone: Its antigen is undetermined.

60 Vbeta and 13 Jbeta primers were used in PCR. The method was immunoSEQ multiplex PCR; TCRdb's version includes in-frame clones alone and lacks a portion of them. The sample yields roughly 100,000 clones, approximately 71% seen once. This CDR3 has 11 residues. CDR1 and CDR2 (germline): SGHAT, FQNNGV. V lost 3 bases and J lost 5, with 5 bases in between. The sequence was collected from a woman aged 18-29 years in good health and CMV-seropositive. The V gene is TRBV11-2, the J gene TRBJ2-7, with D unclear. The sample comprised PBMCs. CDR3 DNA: TGTGCCAGCAGCTTGAGTCACGAGCAGTACTTC. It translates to CASSLSHEQYF.